These 26 T cell receptor beta chains came from one sample sequenced in a study of T cells in Graves' hyperthyroidism and ophthalmopathy. Amplification of TCR beta CDR3 regions was performed using RNA transcripts as template. TCR CDR3 underwent first-round RT-PCR with the HTBI primer set. TCRdb redid the calling of the multiplex PCR reads with MiXCR, one entry per CDR3 protein. The sample has some 600,000 distinct CDR3 sequences, over 11% seen once. Sequences were obtained from blood. These receptors were collected from a woman in her 30s with Graves' hyperthyroidism that later progressed to Graves' ophthalmopathy.

This chain joins TRBV19 and TRBJ2-1, with D tentatively TRBD2 (6 bases). The ends were cut back, 7 bases at V and 4 bases at J, with 14 bases in the middle. The germline CDR1 and CDR2 sequences are LNHDA and SQIVND (reference sequence). This CDR3 is 14 amino acids long. The CDR3 DNA is TGTGCCAGTATACAAACGGGAGCTTACAATGAGCAGTTCTTC. Its protein is CASIQTGAYNEQFF.

Ten or more counts support this clonotype. This chain uses TRBV27 with TRBJ2-1, with D maybe TRBD2 (6 bases). V lost 8 bases to trimming and J lost 9 bases, with 20 bases between them. Germline V lookup: CDR1 MNHEY, CDR2 SMNVEV (reference sequence). The length of the CDR3 is 14 residues. DNA for the CDR3: TGTGCCAGCCATGGGGACTTCCCGTCGGGTGAGCAGTTCTTC. It codes for CASHGDFPSGEQFF.

Many counts were recorded for this clonotype. The chain employs TRBV16 and TRBJ1-6, with D possibly matching TRBD1 (6 bases). The CDR3 loop spans 17 amino acids. The germline CDR1 and CDR2 sequences are KGHSY and FQNENV. The germline V and J ends were trimmed by 4 bases and 0 bases, with 13 bases remaining between them. The CDR3 DNA sequence: TGTGCCAGCAGCCCTCTAGGGGGGAGCTCCTATAATTCACCCCTCCACTTT. It specifies CASSPLGGSSYNSPLHF.

This clonotype was counted only a few times. One junction end disagrees with the germline gene, perhaps due to a read error. The rearrangement joins TRBV6-1 to TRBJ2-2; 12 nucleotides align to TRBD1. CDR1 MNHNS and CDR2 SASEGT come from the germline V gene. CDR3 length: 14 residues. The CDR3 protein is CAGGQGAFTGELFF. The CDR3 nucleotides are TGTGCCGGGGGACAGGGGGCTTTCACCGGGGAACTGTTTTTT.

This clonotype appeared many times. This chain links TRBV12-3 or TRBV12-4 with TRBJ2-1, with D tentatively TRBD1 (6 bases). This CDR3 comprises 15 residues. Trimming shortened V by 7 bases and J by 4 bases, and 17 bases separated the two germline ends. The CDR3 nucleotides are TGTGCCAGCACCCTCGACAGGCCGTTGTACAATGAGCAGTTCTTC. It codes for CASTLDRPLYNEQFF.

This clonotype occurred a few times. J is TRBJ2-2 and V is TRBV9; no reliable D call. V lost 3 bases to trimming and J lost 0 bases, with 9 bases between them. Looked up from germline, CDR1 is SGDLS and CDR2 is YYNGEE. The CDR3 runs 15 residues. The CDR3 DNA is TGTGCCAGCAGCGACTTGCGCTCGAACACCGGGGAGCTGTTTTTT. Its translation: CASSDLRSNTGELFF. Combining the CDR3 with reference TRBV9 and TRBJ2-2 gives the whole variable domain DSGVTQTPKHLITATGQRVTLRCSPRSGDLSVYWYQQSLDQGLQFLIQYYNGEERAKGNILERFSAQQFPDLHSELNLSSLELGDSALYFCASSDLRSNTGELFFGEGSRLTVL.

This clonotype showed up many times. CDR3 nucleotides: TGTGCCAGCAGGGGGCCCACAGATACGCAGTATTTT. It yields the protein CASRGPTDTQYF. The rearrangement links TRBV2 to TRBJ2-3; possible D gene TRBD1, 5 bases. V was cut by 6 bases and J by 2 bases, with 6 bases left in between. The CDR3 is made up of 12 amino acids. Germline CDR1 and CDR2: SNHLY and FYNNEI.

Only a few counts were recorded for this clonotype. The chain combines TRBV29-1 with TRBJ1-2; TRBD1 aligns across 9 bases. Per the germline V gene, CDR1 is SQVTM and CDR2 is ANQGSEA. J was trimmed by 7 bases and V by 7 bases; bases with no gene match: 7. This CDR3 is 12 amino acids long. The CDR3 sequence: CSAGQGTTGYTF. The CDR3 DNA sequence: TGCAGCGCCGGACAGGGGACTACTGGCTACACCTTC.

There are many counts of this clonotype. V usage is TRBV6-1 and J usage is TRBJ1-3; perhaps TRBD1 as D (6 bases). The CDR3 sequence is 14 residues long. V was cut by 1 base and J by 4 bases, with 8 bases left in between. Germline CDR1 and CDR2: MNHNS and SASEGT. The CDR3 protein is CASSEGGGGNTIYF. The CDR3 DNA reads as TGTGCCAGCAGTGAAGGGGGGGGCGGAAACACCATATATTTT.

This clonotype showed up many times. This sequence joins TRBV18 and TRBJ2-5; the match to TRBD2 covers 7 bases. Germline-derived CDR1 and CDR2 are KGHSH and LQKENI. V lost 2 bases, J lost 3 bases, and 3 bases stayed unmatched. The CDR3 loop spans 14 amino acids. CDR3 in DNA: TGTGCCAGCTCACCAGACCTAGCGGAAGAGACCCAGTACTTC. This translates into CASSPDLAEETQYF.

This clonotype has a count of ten or more. The chain employs TRBV20-1 and TRBJ2-1; D is uncertain. Trimming cost V 1 base and J 0 bases, with 10 bases left between them. The CDR3 runs 15 residues. The V gene's germline CDR1 is DFQATT and CDR2 SNEGSKA (reference sequence). The CDR3 region is CSARADPVSYNEQFF. In DNA, the CDR3 is TGCAGTGCTAGAGCTGATCCAGTCTCCTACAATGAGCAGTTCTTC.

This clonotype was seen at least ten times. The rearrangement links TRBV5-5 to TRBJ2-3, with D unresolved. This CDR3 region has 13 residues. Germline V gives CDR1 SGHKS, CDR2 YYEKEE (reference sequence). Trimming stripped 2 bases from V and 6 bases from J, with 10 bases between. The CDR3 protein is CASSLETRDTQYF. The CDR3 nucleotides are TGTGCCAGCAGCTTAGAGACCAGGGATACGCAGTATTTT.

For this clonotype: A much larger clone differs by one base, so this may be a read error. The chain is built from TRBV5-8 and TRBJ1-5; the match to TRBD1 covers 10 bases. Trimming cost V 3 bases and J 1 base; bases outside gene matches: 7. The CDR3 totals 17 residues. Looked up from germline, CDR1 is SGHTS and CDR2 is YDEGEE. The CDR3 nucleotides are TGTGCCAGCAGCTCGTCTCGGGGACAGGGGAGCAATCAGCCCCAGCATTTT. Amino acid sequence: CASSSSRGQGSNQPQHF.

This clonotype was recorded at least ten times. V and J are TRBV9 and TRBJ1-5; D may be TRBD1 (5 bases). This CDR3 is 14 amino acids long. V gave up 3 bases and J gave up 6 bases, with 13 bases separating them. Germline V gene lookup returns CDR1 SGDLS and CDR2 YYNGEE. DNA for the CDR3: TGTGCCAGCAGCGCGGGGGGGATCGGTCAGCCCCAGCATTTT. Amino acids: CASSAGGIGQPQHF.

Concerning this clonotype: This CDR3 fails to terminate in the conserved phenylalanine or tryptophan, so it likely reflects a read error. This chain uses TRBV9 with TRBJ1-2; possible D gene TRBD1, 6 bases. Trimming removed 0 bases from V and 3 bases from J, with 9 bases in between. The CDR3 is made up of 14 amino acids. CDR1 and CDR2 from the germline V gene are SGDLS and YYNGEE. The CDR3 is CASSVEQGDYGYTL. The CDR3 coding sequence is TGTGCCAGCAGCGTAGAACAGGGCGACTATGGCTACACCCTC.

The rearrangement links TRBV10-3 to TRBJ2-2; 10 bases fit TRBD2. The CDR3 consists of 15 residues. V shed 4 bases, J shed 3 bases, and the junction held 2 bases outside the gene matches. Germline V gene data show CDR1 as ENHRY and CDR2 as SYGVKD. The DNA for the CDR3 is TGTGCCATCAGTGCTCTAGCGGGAGACACCGGGGAGCTGTTTTTT. This gives the protein CAISALAGDTGELFF.

This clonotype has at least ten counts. The chain links TRBV24-1 to TRBJ1-2; tentative D call: TRBD1 (5 bases). This CDR3 is 13 amino acids long. CDR1 is KGHDR and CDR2 is SFDVKD in the germline V gene. Deletions cut 1 base from V and 8 bases from J, with 10 bases between. For the CDR3, the DNA is TGTGCCACCAGTGATTTCCAGGGCGAGGGCTACACCTTC. Its protein is CATSDFQGEGYTF.

This clonotype has at least ten counts. The rearrangement links TRBV20-1 to TRBJ1-4, with unresolved D. The germline gives CDR1 DFQATT, CDR2 SNEGSKA (reference sequence). This CDR3 has 14 residues. V dropped 3 bases and J dropped 4 bases, with 12 bases sitting between them. Written as DNA, the CDR3 is TGCAGTGCTAGTCGGCCAGGAGATAATGAAAAACTGTTTTTT. Encoded protein: CSASRPGDNEKLFF.

The chain employs TRBV4-1 and TRBJ1-1; 11 bases align to TRBD1. This CDR3 is 16 amino acids long. V lost 1 base, J lost 3 bases, and 4 bases stayed unmatched. Germline lookup yields CDR1 MGHRA and CDR2 YSYEKL. The CDR3 nucleotides read TGCGCCAGCAGCCAAGGCCGGACAGGGGGCTACACTGAAGCTTTCTTT. It yields the protein CASSQGRTGGYTEAFF.

This clonotype was picked up many times. This chain joins TRBV7-9 and TRBJ2-5, with 9 nucleotides matching TRBD1. In germline, CDR1 is SEHNR, CDR2 FQNEAQ (reference sequence). The J segment lost 5 bases and the V segment lost 5 bases, leaving 6 bases of the junction unmatched. The CDR3 is 14 residues long. DNA of the CDR3: TGTGCCAGCAGCACTACAGGGGGCATGGAGACCCAGTACTTC. Its translation: CASSTTGGMETQYF. Combining the CDR3 with reference TRBV7-9 and TRBJ2-5 gives the whole variable domain DTGVSQNPRHKITKRGQNVTFRCDPISEHNRLYWYRQTLGQGPEFLTYFQNEAQLEKSRLLSDRFSAERPKGSFSTLEIQRTEQGDSAMYLCASSTTGGMETQYFGPGTRLLVL.

This clonotype has a count of ten or more. The chain recombines TRBV6-1 with TRBJ2-7; 11 bases are a match to TRBD1. Germline V gives CDR1 MNHNS, CDR2 SASEGT. V lost 6 bases, J lost 4 bases, and 8 bases stayed unmatched. This CDR3 comprises 15 residues. The CDR3 DNA follows: TGTGCCAGCAGCTTCCGGGACAGGGGGATTTACGAGCAGTACTTC. Encoded protein: CASSFRDRGIYEQYF.

This clonotype came up many times. The chain links TRBV27 to TRBJ2-7, with D unclear. The V gene's germline CDR1 is MNHEY and CDR2 SMNVEV (reference sequence). The CDR3 is 13 residues long. Trimming left V 2 bases short and J 5 bases short, with 10 bases between. CDR3 DNA: TGTGCCAGCAGTTTAAGTTACACCAACGAGCAGTACTTC. Amino acid sequence: CASSLSYTNEQYF.

In its sample, this clonotype was seen many times. CDR3 sequence: CASSLTGSSYNSPLHF. The CDR3 nucleotides read TGTGCCAGCAGCTTGACAGGGAGCTCCTATAATTCACCCCTCCACTTT. The genes are TRBV11-2 and TRBJ1-6; 7 bases map to TRBD1. The CDR3 extends over 16 amino acids. With V trimmed by 3 bases and J by 0 bases, 2 bases remained unmatched. The V gene's germline CDR1 is SGHAT and CDR2 FQNNGV.

This clonotype was seen more than once but under ten times. The J gene is TRBJ1-2, the V gene TRBV19; no definite D call. Germline loops: CDR1 LNHDA, CDR2 SQIVND (reference sequence). The CDR3 is 14 amino acids. V dropped 2 bases and J dropped 8 bases, with 15 bases sitting between them. CDR3 amino acids: CASSIPDPVGGYTF. CDR3 DNA: TGTGCCAGTAGTATACCAGACCCTGTCGGAGGCTACACCTTC.

This clonotype was seen more than once but under ten times. The chain joins TRBV6-2 or TRBV6-3 to TRBJ1-1, with D possibly TRBD1 on 5 matching bases. The CDR3 runs 13 residues. Per germline, CDR1 MNHEY and CDR2 SVGEGT. V lost 8 bases, J lost 4 bases, and 14 bases lay in between. CDR3: CASGFPGGTEAFF. The CDR3 coding sequence is TGTGCCAGCGGTTTCCCGGGGGGCACTGAAGCTTTCTTT.

This clonotype was seen ten or more times. This sequence joins TRBV20-1 and TRBJ1-5, with no clear D. This CDR3 region has 14 residues. V lost 3 bases, J lost 7 bases, and 16 bases lay in between. CDR1 is DFQATT and CDR2 is SNEGSKA in the germline V gene (reference sequence). The CDR3 coding sequence is TGCAGTGCTAGCGACCCCCGGGAAGAACAGCCCCAGCATTTT. This translates into CSASDPREEQPQHF.